The 28 T cell receptor beta chains given below trace back to one sample, sequenced in a study of shared clonotypes between healthy human individuals. Generated by immunoSEQ multiplex PCR, the TCRdb table keeps only in-frame clones and is missing some. The sample holds around 370,000 clones; about 96% are singletons and the top ten take approximately 0.3%. Sequencing was done on a sample of memory CD8+ T cells sorted from blood. The subset here: CD45RO+ cells pooled with CCR7-negative TemRA cells. Receptors originate from a man between 25 and 39 years old in good health.

This clone was found once. This sequence joins TRBV7-2 and TRBJ2-3; 8 bases line up with TRBD2. Germline trimming cut 4 bases from V and 2 bases from J; bases unmatched to any gene: 11. CDR3 length equals 17 residues. Germline CDR1 is SGHTA and CDR2 is FQGNSA. CDR3 loop: CASSWVGGGRTTDTQYF. The CDR3 nucleotides are TGTGCCAGCAGCTGGGTGGGAGGCGGGAGGACCACAGATACGCAGTATTTT.

The chain has TRBV2 and TRBJ1-1; the match to TRBD1 covers 8 bases. The J segment lost 6 bases and the V segment lost 4 bases, leaving 1 base of the junction unmatched. Germline values: CDR1 SNHLY, CDR2 FYNNEI. The CDR3 loop spans 12 amino acids. CDR3 nucleotide sequence: TGTGCCAGCAGTGCAGGGGGCGCTGAAGCTTTCTTT. This encodes CASSAGGAEAFF. Drawing the rest from reference TRBV2 and TRBJ1-1, the complete variable domain is EPEVTQTPSHQVTQMGQEVILRCVPISNHLYFYWYRQILGQKVEFLVSFYNNEISEKSEIFDDQFSVERPDGSNFTLKIRSTKLEDSAMYFCASSAGGAEAFFGQGTRLTVV.

The chain employs TRBV4-1 and TRBJ1-2; D is unresolved. The ends were cut back, 4 bases at V and 10 bases at J, with 25 bases in the middle. The CDR3 extends over 16 amino acids. Germline-derived CDR1 and CDR2 are MGHRA and YSYEKL. CDR3 in DNA: TGCGCCAGCAGCCCTCCCACCATCGACGGAGGGATTGACTACACCTTC. This translates into CASSPPTIDGGIDYTF.

This chain joins TRBV4-1 and TRBJ2-2; tentatively, D is TRBD2 (5 bases). Trimming removed 8 bases at V and 1 base at J, with 8 bases between. Germline assignment: CDR1 MGHRA and CDR2 YSYEKL. CDR3 length equals 13 residues. The CDR3 DNA is TGCGCCAGCCAAAGCGGGAACACCGGGGAGCTGTTTTTT. Translated: CASQSGNTGELFF.

The chain couples TRBV4-1 to TRBJ2-1; D is uncertain. The germline V gene encodes CDR1 MGHRA and CDR2 YSYEKL. Trimming removed 5 bases from V and 3 bases from J, with 5 bases in between. This CDR3 is built from 12 residues. DNA of the CDR3: TGCGCCAGCAGCGATGACTACAATGAGCAGTTCTTC. Protein sequence: CASSDDYNEQFF.

The chain couples TRBV7-2 to TRBJ2-2; no definite D call. Germline CDR1 SGHTA, CDR2 FQGNSA. The V and J ends lost 5 bases and 0 bases respectively, with 7 bases between them. CDR3 length: 14 residues. The CDR3 nucleotides read TGTGCCAGCAGCCCCCGTCCGAACACCGGGGAGCTGTTTTTT. This gives the protein CASSPRPNTGELFF.

V usage is TRBV15 and J usage is TRBJ1-3; D gene uncertain. V was trimmed by 1 base and J by 5 bases, leaving 12 bases between them. The CDR3 is made up of 15 amino acids. CDR1 is LNHNV, CDR2 YYDKDF, per germline (reference sequence). In nucleotides, the CDR3 is TGTGCCACCAGCAGAGCCGGAGGTGGGCGAAACACCATATATTTT. Translated: CATSRAGGGRNTIYF.

The rearrangement links TRBV18 to TRBJ1-2; tentatively, D is TRBD1 (5 bases). V was cut by 0 bases and J by 6 bases, with 17 bases left in between. The CDR3 extends over 16 amino acids. Germline V gene sequence: CDR1 KGHSH, CDR2 LQKENI. CDR3 protein: CASSPPDGGRRNGYTF. CDR3 sequence (DNA): TGTGCCAGCTCACCACCGGACGGGGGGAGAAGGAATGGCTACACCTTC.

The gene calls are TRBV4-1 and TRBJ2-1; TRBD2 aligns across 10 bases. The V segment lost 6 bases and the J segment 3 bases; nucleotides outside the gene matches: 11. This CDR3 has 17 residues. Germline V lookup: CDR1 MGHRA, CDR2 YSYEKL. The CDR3 region is CASSPLVGLASYNEQFF. CDR3 in DNA: TGCGCCAGCAGTCCGCTCGTGGGACTAGCGAGCTACAATGAGCAGTTCTTC.

This clone showed up just once. This specimen includes other DNA sequences encoding the same CDR3. This rearrangement joins TRBV7-9 to TRBJ1-1, with D uncertain. The V and J ends lost 1 base and 0 bases respectively, with 3 bases between them. The CDR3 spans 13 residues. The V gene's germline CDR1 is SEHNR and CDR2 FQNEAQ (reference sequence). CDR3 nucleotides: TGTGCCAGCAGCTTAGATCTGAACACTGAAGCTTTCTTT. Its protein is CASSLDLNTEAFF.

In its sample, this clone was seen a few times. The V and J genes are TRBV6-6 and TRBJ2-7; no reliable D call. V was clipped by 2 bases and J by 2 bases, with 1 base between them. This CDR3 region has 11 residues. Germline V gives CDR1 MNHNY, CDR2 SVGAGI (reference sequence). The chain's CDR3 is CASSYTYEQYF. The CDR3 region has the DNA TGTGCCAGCAGTTACACCTACGAGCAGTACTTC.

This rearrangement joins TRBV6-5 to TRBJ2-1, with unresolved D. In germline, CDR1 is MNHEY, CDR2 SVGAGI. The V gene lost 7 bases and the J gene lost 0 bases, with 7 bases spanning the gap. This CDR3 has 13 amino acids. CDR3 protein: CASMRLSYNEQFF. CDR3 nucleotides: TGTGCCAGCATGAGACTCTCCTACAATGAGCAGTTCTTC.

This clone was seen only a few times. This chain uses TRBV2 with TRBJ1-6; no reliable D call. V lost 1 base, J lost 7 bases, and 2 bases lay in between. The length of the CDR3 is 12 residues. Germline CDR1 SNHLY, CDR2 FYNNEI. In DNA form, the CDR3 reads TGTGCCAGCAGTGAAGACAATTCACCCCTCCACTTT. Translating gives CASSEDNSPLHF.

The chain recombines TRBV28 with TRBJ2-1, with D perhaps matching TRBD2 (5 bases). Germline V gene lookup returns CDR1 MDHEN and CDR2 SYDVKM. The length of the CDR3 is 15 residues. Trimming took 6 bases from V and 5 from J, leaving 17 bases between them. The CDR3 reads CASRPSRDNNNEQFF. The CDR3 bases are TGTGCCAGCAGGCCTAGTCGGGATAATAACAATGAGCAGTTCTTC.

This chain links TRBV7-8 with TRBJ1-2; D not certain. This CDR3 has 13 amino acids. The germline CDR1 and CDR2 sequences are SGHVS and FQNEAQ. Trimming took 2 bases from V and 5 from J, leaving 9 bases between them. In DNA form, the CDR3 reads TGTGCCAGCAGCTTAATAACGGGGTATGGCTACACCTTC. Translating gives CASSLITGYGYTF.

This clone was seen a single time. V is TRBV6-5 and J is TRBJ2-1; TRBD2 matches at 7 bases. The germline gives CDR1 MNHEY, CDR2 SVGAGI. The length of the CDR3 is 14 residues. J lost 9 bases, V lost 2 bases, and 7 bases had no gene match. CDR3 sequence reads: CASSYARELGEQFF. In nucleotides, the CDR3 is TGTGCCAGCAGTTACGCGCGGGAGCTGGGTGAGCAGTTCTTC.

V is TRBV9 and J is TRBJ2-3, with D possibly being TRBD1 or TRBD2 (6 bases each). The germline V gene encodes CDR1 SGDLS and CDR2 YYNGEE. The V gene lost 0 bases and the J gene lost 5 bases, with 10 bases spanning the gap. CDR3 length: 14 amino acids. The CDR3 protein is CASSVAGARDTQYF. In nucleotides, the CDR3 is TGTGCCAGCAGCGTAGCGGGGGCCAGAGATACGCAGTATTTT.

This chain links TRBV10-1 with TRBJ2-1, with 14 bases lining up with TRBD2. V lost 6 bases and J lost 8; bases outside the gene matches: 6. The CDR3 runs 15 residues. Per the germline V gene, CDR1 is WNHNN and CDR2 is SYGVQD (reference sequence). DNA for the CDR3: TGCGCCAGCAGCCCGGGACTAGCGGGAGTATATGAGCAGTTCTTC. It encodes CASSPGLAGVYEQFF.

The chain combines TRBV30 with TRBJ2-7; TRBD1 might be the D (6 bases). Germline CDR1 and CDR2: GTSNPN and SVGIG (reference sequence). V was pared by 5 bases and J by 4 bases, with 6 bases between. The CDR3 has 10 residues. DNA of the CDR3: TGTGCCTGGGGACAGTACGAGCAGTACTTC. This encodes CAWGQYEQYF.

This clone came up once. The chain is built from TRBV21-1 and TRBJ2-7; the table's D call, TRBD1, has no DNA check behind it. TRBV21-1 is labeled a pseudogene. The CDR3 is 15 amino acids. The CDR3 loop reads CASSKGVGQGYEQYF. The DNA for the CDR3 is TGTGCCAGCAGCAAAGGAGTCGGACAGGGCTACGAGCAGTACTTC.

The rearrangement uses TRBV7-9 and TRBJ2-7, with TRBD1 matching 9 bases. Trimming cost V 8 bases and J 1 base; bases outside gene matches: 6. Germline V CDR1 and CDR2: SEHNR, FQNEAQ (reference sequence). CDR3 length: 14 residues. DNA for the CDR3: TGTGCCAGCCGGAGGACAGGGGAGTCCTACGAGCAGTACTTC. Translation: CASRRTGESYEQYF.

The J gene is TRBJ1-2, the V gene TRBV20-1; TRBD1 aligns across 9 bases. Per the germline V gene, CDR1 is DFQATT and CDR2 is SNEGSKA (reference sequence). The CDR3 has 11 amino acids. The CDR3 region has the DNA TGCAGGGGACAGGGATTATATGGCTACACCTTC. This sequence encodes CRGQGLYGYTF.

The CDR3, as DNA: TGTGCCAGCAGTGGATCGGGACAGGGGAATGAGCAGTTCTTC. Protein sequence: CASSGSGQGNEQFF. The chain has TRBV6-1 and TRBJ2-1; TRBD1 agrees at 10 bases. Trimming cost V 4 bases and J 7 bases; bases outside gene matches: 4. The CDR3 extends over 14 amino acids. Germline V gene sequence: CDR1 MNHNS, CDR2 SASEGT.

The chain couples TRBV5-1 to TRBJ2-1; 10 bases map to TRBD2. The germline V gene has CDR1 SGHRS and CDR2 YFSETQ. V lost 4 bases, J lost 2 bases, and 12 bases stayed unmatched. The CDR3 runs to 18 residues. The CDR3 loop is CASSTDPPSGRPYNEQFF. DNA for the CDR3: TGCGCCAGCAGCACTGACCCCCCTAGCGGGAGACCCTACAATGAGCAGTTCTTC.

The rearrangement links TRBV13 to TRBJ1-3; D is unresolved. Germline CDR1 is PRHDT and CDR2 is FYEKMQ (reference sequence). V lost 3 bases to trimming and J lost 9 bases, with 6 bases between them. CDR3 length equals 11 residues. DNA for the CDR3: TGTGCCAGCAGCTTGCGGGCCACCATATATTTT. The encoded protein is CASSLRATIYF.

The gene calls are TRBV19 and TRBJ2-7, with D hard to call. The ends were cut back, 0 bases at V and 2 bases at J, with 14 bases in the middle. Germline V gives CDR1 LNHDA, CDR2 SQIVND (reference sequence). CDR3 size: 16 residues. The CDR3, as DNA: TGTGCCAGTAGTATAGATTGGAATTTCGAAACCTACGAGCAGTACTTC. Its translation: CASSIDWNFETYEQYF.

This clone was recorded once. CDR3 amino acids: CASSFRLAGVSYNEQFF. CDR3 sequence (DNA): TGTGCCAGCAGTTTTCGACTAGCGGGAGTATCGTACAATGAGCAGTTCTTC. The chain has TRBV27 and TRBJ2-1, with 12 positions matching TRBD2. This CDR3 region has 17 residues. Unmatched junction bases numbered 7, after V lost 3 bases and J lost 4 bases. In germline, CDR1 is MNHEY, CDR2 SMNVEV (reference sequence).

V and J are TRBV4-1 and TRBJ2-5, with TRBD2 matching 9 bases. The ends lost 0 bases at V and 5 bases at J; junction bases unmatched: 4. The length of the CDR3 is 15 residues. Germline CDR1 and CDR2: MGHRA and YSYEKL. Here the CDR3 reads CASSQEIAGAETQYF. The CDR3 nucleotides are TGCGCCAGCAGCCAAGAAATAGCGGGAGCGGAGACCCAGTACTTC.